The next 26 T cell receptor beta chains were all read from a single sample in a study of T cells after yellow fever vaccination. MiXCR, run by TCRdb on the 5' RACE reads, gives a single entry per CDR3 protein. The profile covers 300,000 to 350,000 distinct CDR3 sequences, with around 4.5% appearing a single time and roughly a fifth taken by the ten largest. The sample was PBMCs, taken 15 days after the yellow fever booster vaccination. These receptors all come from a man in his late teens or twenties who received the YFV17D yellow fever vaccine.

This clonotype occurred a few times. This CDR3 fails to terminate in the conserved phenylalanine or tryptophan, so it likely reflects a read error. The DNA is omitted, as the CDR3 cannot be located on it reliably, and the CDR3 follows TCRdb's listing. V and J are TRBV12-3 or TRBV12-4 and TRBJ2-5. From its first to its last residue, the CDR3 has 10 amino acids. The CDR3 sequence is CASRQRPTTL.

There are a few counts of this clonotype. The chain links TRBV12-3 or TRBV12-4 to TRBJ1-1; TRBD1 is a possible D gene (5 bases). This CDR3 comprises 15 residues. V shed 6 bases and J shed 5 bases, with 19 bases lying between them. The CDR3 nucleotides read TGTGCCAGCAGCCCGCTCGGGGGAGGTGTGACTGAAGCTTTCTTT. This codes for CASSPLGGGVTEAFF.

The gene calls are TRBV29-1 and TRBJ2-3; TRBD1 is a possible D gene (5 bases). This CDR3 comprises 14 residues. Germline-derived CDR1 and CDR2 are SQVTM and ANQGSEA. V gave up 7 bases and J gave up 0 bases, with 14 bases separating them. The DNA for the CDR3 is TGCAGCGAACAGGCCGGATTTAGCACAGATACGCAGTATTTT. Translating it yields CSEQAGFSTDTQYF.

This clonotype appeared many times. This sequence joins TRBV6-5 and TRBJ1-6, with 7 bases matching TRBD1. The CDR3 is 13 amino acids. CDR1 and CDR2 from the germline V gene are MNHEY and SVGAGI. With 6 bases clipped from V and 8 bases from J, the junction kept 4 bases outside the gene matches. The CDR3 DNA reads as TGTGCCAGCAGCCTTGGGACAGATTCACCCCTCCACTTT. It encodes CASSLGTDSPLHF.

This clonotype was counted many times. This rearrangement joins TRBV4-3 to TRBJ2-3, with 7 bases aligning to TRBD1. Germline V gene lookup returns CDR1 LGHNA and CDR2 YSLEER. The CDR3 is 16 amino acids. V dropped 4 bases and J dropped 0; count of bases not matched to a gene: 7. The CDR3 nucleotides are TGCGCCAGCAGCCTTACAGGGGCACGGAGCACAGATACGCAGTATTTT. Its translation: CASSLTGARSTDTQYF.

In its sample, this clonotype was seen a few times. The CDR3 loop reads CATVRNPGNEQFF. The DNA of the CDR3 is TGTGCCACCGTGCGGAACCCGGGCAATGAGCAGTTCTTC. This chain joins TRBV12-3 or TRBV12-4 and TRBJ2-1; unclear D gene. This CDR3 comprises 13 residues. The ends were cut back, 10 bases at V and 6 bases at J, with 16 bases in the middle.

This chain's CDR3 is CASSALGGPTEAFF. In nucleotides, the CDR3 is TGTGCCAGCAGCGCGCTAGGGGGGCCCACTGAAGCTTTCTTT. The chain combines TRBV9 with TRBJ1-1; D may be TRBD1 (6 bases). V was pared by 3 bases and J by 4 bases, with 13 bases between. CDR3 length: 14 residues. The V gene's germline CDR1 is SGDLS and CDR2 YYNGEE.

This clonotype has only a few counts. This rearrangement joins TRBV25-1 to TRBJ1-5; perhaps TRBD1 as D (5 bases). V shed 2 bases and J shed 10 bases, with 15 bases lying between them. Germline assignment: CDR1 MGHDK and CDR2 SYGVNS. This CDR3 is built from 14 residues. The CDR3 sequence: CASSERQRVGPQHF. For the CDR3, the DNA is TGTGCCAGCAGTGAAAGACAGCGGGTAGGTCCCCAGCATTTT.

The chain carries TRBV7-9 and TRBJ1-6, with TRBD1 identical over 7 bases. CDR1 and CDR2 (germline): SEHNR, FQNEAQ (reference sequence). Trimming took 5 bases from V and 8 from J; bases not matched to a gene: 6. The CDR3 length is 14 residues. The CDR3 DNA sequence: TGTGCCAGCAGCCCTAGACAGGGTGATTCACCCCTCCACTTT. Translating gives CASSPRQGDSPLHF. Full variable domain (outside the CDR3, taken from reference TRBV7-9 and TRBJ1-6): DTGVSQNPRHKITKRGQNVTFRCDPISEHNRLYWYRQTLGQGPEFLTYFQNEAQLEKSRLLSDRFSAERPKGSFSTLEIQRTEQGDSAMYLCASSPRQGDSPLHFGNGTRLTVT.

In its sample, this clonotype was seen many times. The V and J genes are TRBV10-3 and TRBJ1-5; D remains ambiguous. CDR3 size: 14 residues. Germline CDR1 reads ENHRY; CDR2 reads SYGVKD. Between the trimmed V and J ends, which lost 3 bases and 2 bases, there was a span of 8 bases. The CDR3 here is CAISEARGNQPQHF. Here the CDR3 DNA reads TGTGCCATCAGTGAAGCTAGGGGCAATCAGCCCCAGCATTTT.

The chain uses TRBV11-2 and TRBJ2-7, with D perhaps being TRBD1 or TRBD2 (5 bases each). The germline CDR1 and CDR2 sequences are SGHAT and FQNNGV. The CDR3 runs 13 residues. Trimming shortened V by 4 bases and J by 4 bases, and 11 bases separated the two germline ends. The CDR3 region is CASSSRDHYEQYF. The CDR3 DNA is TGTGCCAGCAGCTCCAGGGACCATTACGAGCAGTACTTC.

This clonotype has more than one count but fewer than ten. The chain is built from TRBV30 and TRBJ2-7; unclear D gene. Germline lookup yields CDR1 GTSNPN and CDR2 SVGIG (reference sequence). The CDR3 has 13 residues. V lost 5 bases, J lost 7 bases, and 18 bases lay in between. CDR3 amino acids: CAWSPWSPGEQYF. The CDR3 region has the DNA TGTGCCTGGTCGCCTTGGTCCCCCGGGGAGCAGTACTTC. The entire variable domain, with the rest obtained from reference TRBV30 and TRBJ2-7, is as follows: SQTIHQWPATLVQPVGSPLSLECTVEGTSNPNLYWYRQAAGRGLQLLFYSVGIGQISSEVPQNLSASRPQDRQFILSSKKLLLSDSGFYLCAWSPWSPGEQYFGPGTRLTVT.

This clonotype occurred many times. The CDR3 reads CASSLVASSYEQYF. CDR3 in DNA: TGTGCCAGCAGCTTAGTAGCTAGCTCCTACGAGCAGTACTTC. This chain joins TRBV7-9 and TRBJ2-7; D is ambiguous. CDR3 length: 14 residues. The germline V gene has CDR1 SEHNR and CDR2 FQNEAQ (reference sequence). Trimming removed 1 base at V and 0 bases at J, with 7 bases between.

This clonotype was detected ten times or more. CDR3 DNA sequence: TGCAGCGTTGAGGGGACAGGGGGCGCGAACACTGAAGCTTTCTTT. Its protein is CSVEGTGGANTEAFF. The J gene is TRBJ1-1, the V gene TRBV29-1; 12 bases match TRBD1. There are 15 residues in the CDR3. The germline V gene encodes CDR1 SQVTM and CDR2 ANQGSEA. V was pared by 3 bases and J by 1 base, with 3 bases of the junction left unmatched.

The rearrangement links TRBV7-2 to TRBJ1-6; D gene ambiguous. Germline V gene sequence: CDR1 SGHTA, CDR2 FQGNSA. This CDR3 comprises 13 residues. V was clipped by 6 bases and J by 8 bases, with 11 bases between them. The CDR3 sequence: CASSKDTDSPLHF. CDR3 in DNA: TGTGCCAGCAGTAAAGACACCGATTCACCCCTCCACTTT.

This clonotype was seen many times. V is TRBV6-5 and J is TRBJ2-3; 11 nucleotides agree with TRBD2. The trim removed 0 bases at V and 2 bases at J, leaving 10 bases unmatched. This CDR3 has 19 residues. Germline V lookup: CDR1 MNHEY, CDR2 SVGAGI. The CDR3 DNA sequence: TGTGCCAGCAGTTACTCGATCCCCACTAGCGGGGGCCTCACAGATACGCAGTATTTT. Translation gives CASSYSIPTSGGLTDTQYF.

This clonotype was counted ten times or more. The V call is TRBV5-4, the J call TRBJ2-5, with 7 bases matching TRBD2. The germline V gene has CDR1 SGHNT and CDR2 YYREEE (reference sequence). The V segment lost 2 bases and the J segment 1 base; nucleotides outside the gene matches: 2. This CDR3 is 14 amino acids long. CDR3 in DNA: TGTGCCAGCAGCTTCAGCGGGGTCCAAGAGACCCAGTACTTC. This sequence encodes CASSFSGVQETQYF.

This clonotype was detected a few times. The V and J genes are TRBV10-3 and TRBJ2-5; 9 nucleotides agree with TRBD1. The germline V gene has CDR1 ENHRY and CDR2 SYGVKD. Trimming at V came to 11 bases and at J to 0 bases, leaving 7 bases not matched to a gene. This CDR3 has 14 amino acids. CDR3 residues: CASQTGGYQETQYF. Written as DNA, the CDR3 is TGTGCCTCACAGACAGGGGGGTACCAAGAGACCCAGTACTTC.

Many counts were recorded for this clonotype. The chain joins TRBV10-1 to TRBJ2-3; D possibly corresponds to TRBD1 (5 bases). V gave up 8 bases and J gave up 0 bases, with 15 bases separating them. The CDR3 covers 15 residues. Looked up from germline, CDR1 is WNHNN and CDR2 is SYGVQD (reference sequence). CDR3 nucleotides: TGCGCCAGCGGCACAGGATCTTCTAGCACAGATACGCAGTATTTT. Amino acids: CASGTGSSSTDTQYF.

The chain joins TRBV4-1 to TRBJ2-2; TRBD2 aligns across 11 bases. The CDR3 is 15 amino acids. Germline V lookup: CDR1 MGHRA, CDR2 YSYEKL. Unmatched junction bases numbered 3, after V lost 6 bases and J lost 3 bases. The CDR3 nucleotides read TGCGCCAGCAGTACTAGCGGGGGTGACACCGGGGAGCTGTTTTTT. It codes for CASSTSGGDTGELFF.

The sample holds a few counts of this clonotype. The CDR3 sequence is CASSPGPYQETQYF. In DNA, the CDR3 is TGTGCCAGCAGCCCGGGACCGTACCAAGAGACCCAGTACTTC. V gene TRBV6-2 or TRBV6-3 combines with J gene TRBJ2-5; D may correspond to TRBD1 or TRBD2 (5 bases each). Germline CDR1 and CDR2: MNHEY and SVGEGT. The CDR3 sequence is 14 residues long. V was cut by 6 bases and J by 0 bases, with 11 bases left in between.

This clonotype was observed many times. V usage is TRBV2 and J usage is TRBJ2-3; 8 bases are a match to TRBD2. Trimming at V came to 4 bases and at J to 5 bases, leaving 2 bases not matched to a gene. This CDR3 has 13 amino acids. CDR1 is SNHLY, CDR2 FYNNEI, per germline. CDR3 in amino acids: CASSGLAGDTQYF. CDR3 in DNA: TGTGCCAGCAGTGGGCTAGCGGGAGATACGCAGTATTTT. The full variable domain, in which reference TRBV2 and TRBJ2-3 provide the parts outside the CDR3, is EPEVTQTPSHQVTQMGQEVILRCVPISNHLYFYWYRQILGQKVEFLVSFYNNEISEKSEIFDDQFSVERPDGSNFTLKIRSTKLEDSAMYFCASSGLAGDTQYFGPGTRLTVL.

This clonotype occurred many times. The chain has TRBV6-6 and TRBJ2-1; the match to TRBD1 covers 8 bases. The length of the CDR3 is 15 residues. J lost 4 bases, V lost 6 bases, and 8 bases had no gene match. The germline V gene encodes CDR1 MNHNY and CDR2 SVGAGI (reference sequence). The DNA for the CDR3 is TGTGCCAGCAGAAACGGACAGGGAACTTACAATGAGCAGTTCTTC. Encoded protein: CASRNGQGTYNEQFF.

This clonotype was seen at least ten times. The CDR3 coding sequence is TGTGCCAGCAGTTCCGGACCGAATAGCAATCAGCCCCAGCATTTT. Protein product: CASSSGPNSNQPQHF. The rearrangement joins TRBV6-5 to TRBJ1-5; unclear D gene. In germline, CDR1 is MNHEY, CDR2 SVGAGI. The CDR3 covers 15 residues. Trimming took off 4 bases at V and 0 bases at J, with 10 bases between the two ends.

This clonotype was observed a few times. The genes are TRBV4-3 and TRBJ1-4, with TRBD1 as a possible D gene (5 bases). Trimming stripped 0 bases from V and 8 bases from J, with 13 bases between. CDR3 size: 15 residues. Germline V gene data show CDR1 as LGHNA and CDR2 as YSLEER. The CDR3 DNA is TGCGCCAGCAGCCAAGAAGTAGGGGAATGGGAAAAACTGTTTTTT. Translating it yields CASSQEVGEWEKLFF.

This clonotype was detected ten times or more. The CDR3 nucleotides are TGTGCCAGCAGCCCGTTCGGACCCCCGGGGGGTGAGCAGTTCTTC. This encodes CASSPFGPPGGEQFF. The gene calls are TRBV7-3 and TRBJ2-1; TRBD2 aligns across 7 bases. The germline CDR1 and CDR2 sequences are SGHTA and FQGTGA. V lost 5 bases and J lost 9; bases outside the gene matches: 13. The CDR3 length is 15 residues. The whole variable domain, filled in from reference TRBV7-3 and TRBJ2-1, reads GAGVSQTPSNKVTEKGKYVELRCDPISGHTALYWYRQSLGQGPEFLIYFQGTGAADDSGLPNDRFFAVRPEGSVSTLKIQRTERGDSAVYLCASSPFGPPGGEQFFGPGTRLTVL.